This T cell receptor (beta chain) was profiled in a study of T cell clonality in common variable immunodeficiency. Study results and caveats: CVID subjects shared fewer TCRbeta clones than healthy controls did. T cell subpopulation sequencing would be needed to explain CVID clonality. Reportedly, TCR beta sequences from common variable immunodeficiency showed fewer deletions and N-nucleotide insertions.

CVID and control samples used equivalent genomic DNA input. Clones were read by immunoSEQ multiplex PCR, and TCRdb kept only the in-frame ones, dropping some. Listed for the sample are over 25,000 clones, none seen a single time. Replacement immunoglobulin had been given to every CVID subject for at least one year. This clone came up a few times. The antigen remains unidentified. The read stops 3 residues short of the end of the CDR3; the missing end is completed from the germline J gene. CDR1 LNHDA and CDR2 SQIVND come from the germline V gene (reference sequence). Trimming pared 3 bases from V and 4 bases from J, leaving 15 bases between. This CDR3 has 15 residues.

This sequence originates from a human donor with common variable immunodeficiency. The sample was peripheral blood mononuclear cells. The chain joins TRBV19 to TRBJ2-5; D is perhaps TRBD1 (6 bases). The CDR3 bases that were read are TGTGCCAGTAGTATTGGTGGCAGGGGCCGAGAGACC. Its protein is CASSIGGRGRET. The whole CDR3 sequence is CASSIGGRGRETQYF.